This TCR beta chain was retrieved from a study of technical replicates of blood from a few donors. Germline CDR1 is SQVTM and CDR2 is ANQGSEA. The CDR3 consists of 14 residues. The J segment lost 8 bases and the V segment lost 1 base, leaving 6 bases of the junction unmatched. TCRdb keeps only in-frame clones here, not all; method: immunoSEQ multiplex PCR. The table records about 61,000 clones, about 90% of them present only once. The sequence was obtained from a human donor in good health. Some clones in this sample may be carry-over from other donors' samples. The J gene is TRBJ2-1, the V gene TRBV29-1; 9 bases match TRBD1. The sample was PBMCs. CDR3 DNA: TGCAGCGTTGAAGGAGACAGGGGGAACCATGAGCAGTTCTTC. Amino acids: CSVEGDRGNHEQFF.